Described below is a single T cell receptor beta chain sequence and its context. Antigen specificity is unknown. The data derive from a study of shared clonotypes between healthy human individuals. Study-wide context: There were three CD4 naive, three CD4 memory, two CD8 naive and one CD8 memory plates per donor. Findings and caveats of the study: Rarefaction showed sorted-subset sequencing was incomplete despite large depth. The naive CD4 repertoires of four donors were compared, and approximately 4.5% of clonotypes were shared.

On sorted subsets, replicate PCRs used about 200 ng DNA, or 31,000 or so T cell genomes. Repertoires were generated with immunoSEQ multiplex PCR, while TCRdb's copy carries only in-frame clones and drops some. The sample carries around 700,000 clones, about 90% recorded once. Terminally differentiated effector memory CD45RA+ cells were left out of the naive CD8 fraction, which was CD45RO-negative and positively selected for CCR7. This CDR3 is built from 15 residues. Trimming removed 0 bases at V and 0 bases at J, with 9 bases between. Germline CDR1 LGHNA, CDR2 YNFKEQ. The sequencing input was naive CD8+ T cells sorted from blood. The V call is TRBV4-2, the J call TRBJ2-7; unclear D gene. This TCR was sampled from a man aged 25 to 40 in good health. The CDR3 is CASSQEGTYSYEQYF. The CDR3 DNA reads TGTGCCAGCAGCCAAGAGGGCACTTACTCCTACGAGCAGTACTTC.